The clone carrying this TCR beta chain was seen ten or more times. Its matching antigen is unknown. The data are from a study of identical twins. Each donor was a healthy Caucasian. V shed 3 bases and J shed 10 bases, with 16 bases lying between them. Germline CDR1 is LGHNA and CDR2 is YSLEER. This CDR3 has 14 amino acids. Study findings and constraints: Among beta out-of-frame sequences, excess sharing between twins appeared weaker.

TCRdb re-called the 5' RACE reads through MiXCR, storing one row per CDR3 protein. The sample yields fewer than 250,000 distinct CDR3 sequences, around a sixth seen once. The data also belong to a second study, concerning T cells expressing NK-cell markers.

Sequencing was done on a sample of CD8+ T cells sorted from blood. The TCR originated in a woman under 30 in good health. The chain has TRBV4-3 and TRBJ2-1, with D possibly matching TRBD2 (5 bases). The CDR3 is CASSHVGNPGEQFF. The CDR3, as DNA: TGCGCCAGCAGCCACGTAGGGAACCCGGGGGAGCAGTTCTTC.